These 15 T cell receptor beta chains originate from one sample sequenced in a study of cytomegalovirus exposure and HLA in healthy donors. PCR amplification relied on 60 Vbeta primers (plus 13 Jbeta primers). The assay was immunoSEQ multiplex PCR, and TCRdb's table has in-frame clones only and misses some. The table shows about 130,000 clones, with just under 75% occurring only once. The sequenced sample was PBMCs. The receptors here all came from a man aged 55 to 69 in good health and CMV-seropositive.

The genes are TRBV5-1 and TRBJ1-1; D ambiguous. The CDR3 has 14 amino acids. Trimming removed 4 bases at V and 1 base at J, with 11 bases between. CDR1 and CDR2 from the germline V gene are SGHRS and YFSETQ. The CDR3 nucleotides are TGCGCCAGCAGCCCCGGACTGGGGAACACTGAAGCTTTCTTT. It translates to CASSPGLGNTEAFF.

The V and J genes are TRBV30 and TRBJ2-7; 8 bases fit TRBD2. Unmatched junction bases numbered 10, after V lost 0 bases and J lost 0 bases. Germline-derived CDR1 and CDR2 are GTSNPN and SVGIG (reference sequence). The CDR3 totals 17 residues. CDR3 sequence reads: CAWSVGLAGHLSYEQYF. The CDR3, as DNA: TGTGCCTGGAGTGTAGGACTAGCTGGGCACCTCTCCTACGAGCAGTACTTC. The full variable domain, rest sourced from reference TRBV30 and TRBJ2-7, is SQTIHQWPATLVQPVGSPLSLECTVEGTSNPNLYWYRQAAGRGLQLLFYSVGIGQISSEVPQNLSASRPQDRQFILSSKKLLLSDSGFYLCAWSVGLAGHLSYEQYFGPGTRLTVT.

The chain uses TRBV25-1 and TRBJ1-2; 7 positions match TRBD1. Germline CDR1 and CDR2: MGHDK and SYGVNS. V gave up 1 base and J gave up 6 bases; unmatched junction bases: 8. There are 15 residues in the CDR3. CDR3: CASSEFKGAIDGYTF. CDR3 DNA: TGTGCCAGCAGTGAATTTAAGGGGGCGATCGATGGCTACACCTTC.

This chain connects TRBV5-1 to TRBJ1-1; D is ambiguous. The CDR3 has 16 amino acids. Germline-derived CDR1 and CDR2 are SGHRS and YFSETQ. V lost 2 bases and J 3 bases, leaving 17 bases between the germline ends. CDR3 in DNA: TGCGCCAGCAGCTTCTCCCCCTCCGGAACAGACACTGAAGCTTTCTTT. Residues: CASSFSPSGTDTEAFF. The whole variable domain, remainder taken from reference TRBV5-1 and TRBJ1-1, is KAGVTQTPRYLIKTRGQQVTLSCSPISGHRSVSWYQQTPGQGLQFLFEYFSETQRNKGNFPGRFSGRQFSNSRSEMNVSTLELGDSALYLCASSFSPSGTDTEAFFGQGTRLTVV.

The chain has TRBV6-1 and TRBJ2-1, with a possible D match to TRBD1 (6 bases). CDR1 is MNHNS and CDR2 is SASEGT in the germline V gene. Trimming pared 4 bases from V and 4 bases from J, leaving 14 bases between. CDR3 length equals 15 residues. The CDR3 here is CASSVQTGFYNEQFF. CDR3 DNA: TGTGCCAGCAGTGTACAGACAGGTTTTTACAATGAGCAGTTCTTC.

The genes are TRBV2 and TRBJ1-1; D is unresolved. The CDR3 length is 13 residues. Trimming removed 3 bases from V and 8 bases from J, with 13 bases in between. Germline lookup yields CDR1 SNHLY and CDR2 FYNNEI. CDR3 region: CASSETTLGEAFF. In DNA form, the CDR3 reads TGTGCCAGCAGTGAGACTACATTGGGGGAAGCTTTCTTT.

This clone was detected only once. This chain uses TRBV7-6 with TRBJ1-4; weak D call: TRBD1 (6 bases). With 5 bases removed from V and 0 bases from J, the gap between germline ends came to 13 bases. Germline V gene lookup returns CDR1 SGHVS and CDR2 FNYEAQ. This CDR3 spans 16 amino acids. The CDR3 DNA sequence: TGTGCCAGCAGCCCCGGGACATTGGCAACTAATGAAAAACTGTTTTTT. Its protein product is CASSPGTLATNEKLFF. Looking up the rest from reference TRBV7-6 and TRBJ1-4 gives the full variable domain: GAGVSQSPRYKVTKRGQDVALRCDPISGHVSLYWYRQALGQGPEFLTYFNYEAQQDKSGLPNDRFSAERPEGSISTLTIQRTEQRDSAMYRCASSPGTLATNEKLFFGSGTQLSVL.

In its sample, this clone was seen once. This chain joins TRBV5-1 and TRBJ2-5, with TRBD2 matching 9 bases. The junction had 9 bases not matched to a gene; V was cut back by 2 bases and J by 1 base. CDR3 length: 17 residues. Looked up from germline, CDR1 is SGHRS and CDR2 is YFSETQ. The CDR3 region is CASSLAGGIPLQETQYF. CDR3 sequence (DNA): TGCGCCAGCAGCTTAGCGGGGGGAATACCTCTCCAAGAGACCCAGTACTTC.

The V and J genes are TRBV28 and TRBJ2-5; TRBD2 matches at 8 bases. Germline CDR1 is MDHEN and CDR2 is SYDVKM. V trimming: 8 bases; J trimming: 2 bases; junction bases outside the gene matches: 13. CDR3 length equals 16 residues. Here the CDR3 reads CASLERGRQDQETQYF. The CDR3 DNA is TGTGCCAGCTTAGAGCGGGGGCGCCAGGATCAAGAGACCCAGTACTTC.

V and J are TRBV5-1 and TRBJ2-3, with a tentative D call TRBD2 (5 bases). The CDR3 is 14 amino acids. The germline V gene has CDR1 SGHRS and CDR2 YFSETQ. Trimming removed 3 bases from V and 3 bases from J, with 11 bases in between. CDR3 amino acids: CASSSQPGTDTQYF. CDR3 bases: TGCGCCAGCAGCTCCCAACCGGGGACAGATACGCAGTATTTT.

This clone was recorded a few times. This chain connects TRBV5-4 to TRBJ1-1; perhaps TRBD1 as D (5 bases). The germline V and J ends were trimmed by 4 bases and 4 bases, with 11 bases remaining between them. CDR3 length equals 13 residues. Per the germline V gene, CDR1 is SGHNT and CDR2 is YYREEE (reference sequence). In DNA, the CDR3 is TGTGCCAGCAGCGTAGGGGTGGTCACTGAAGCTTTCTTT. This translates into CASSVGVVTEAFF.

CDR3 sequence (DNA): TGTGCCTGGAGCCCCAGGGCGGGATCGTCGTACACCTTC. This sequence encodes CAWSPRAGSSYTF. V is TRBV30 and J is TRBJ1-2; maybe TRBD1 (5 bases). Germline V gene sequence: CDR1 GTSNPN, CDR2 SVGIG (reference sequence). The CDR3 covers 13 residues. V gave up 3 bases and J gave up 11 bases, with 19 bases separating them.

Written as DNA, the CDR3 is TGTGCCAGCACAGGGGGCACTGAAGCTTTCTTT. Its translation: CASTGGTEAFF. This chain uses TRBV25-1 with TRBJ1-1; 7 nucleotides line up with TRBD1. Germline V gives CDR1 MGHDK, CDR2 SYGVNS. CDR3 length: 11 amino acids. Trimming at V came to 7 bases and at J to 4 bases, leaving 0 bases not matched to a gene.

This clone was observed a few times. The chain has TRBV28 and TRBJ1-4; D ambiguous. Trimming cost V 7 bases and J 8 bases, with 11 bases left between them. Germline CDR1 reads MDHEN; CDR2 reads SYDVKM. The CDR3 covers 12 residues. The CDR3: CASTTGYEKLFF. The DNA of the CDR3 is TGTGCCAGCACCACGGGGTACGAAAAACTGTTTTTT. Full variable domain (rest looked up from reference TRBV28 and TRBJ1-4): DVKVTQSSRYLVKRTGEKVFLECVQDMDHENMFWYRQDPGLGLRLIYFSYDVKMKEKGDIPEGYSVSREKKERFSLILESASTNQTSMYLCASTTGYEKLFFGSGTQLSVL.

The chain is built from TRBV25-1 and TRBJ2-5, with 14 bases aligning to TRBD2. Germline CDR1 and CDR2: MGHDK and SYGVNS. This CDR3 is built from 15 residues. V dropped 4 bases and J dropped 5; count of bases not matched to a gene: 3. The CDR3 bases are TGTGCCAGCAGTGCAAGACTAGCGGGGGGGGAGACCCAGTACTTC. This sequence encodes CASSARLAGGETQYF.